Included here is one T cell receptor beta chain sequence, with context. Its antigen is not known. This entry comes from a study of T cell responses to AZD1222 COVID-19 vaccine. Study-level information: Pooled in the analysis were second doses at about 4 or about 12 weeks. Findings and limits, study-wide: Clonal diversity may have been underestimated in mostly white British donors.

Germline CDR1 and CDR2: MNHEY and SMNVEV (reference sequence). V gave up 0 bases and J gave up 5 bases; unmatched junction bases: 4. The CDR3 contains 15 residues. TCRdb keeps only in-frame clones here, not all; method: immunoSEQ multiplex PCR. The repertoire holds approximately 190,000 clones, with more than 75% as singletons. The TCR was taken from an adult in good health. The chain employs TRBV27 and TRBJ1-5; 7 positions match TRBD1. This specimen consisted of peripheral blood, obtained on day 0 of AZD1222 vaccination. The CDR3 protein is CASSLSRQGHQPQHF. The CDR3, as DNA: TGTGCCAGCAGTTTATCGCGACAGGGCCATCAGCCCCAGCATTTT.